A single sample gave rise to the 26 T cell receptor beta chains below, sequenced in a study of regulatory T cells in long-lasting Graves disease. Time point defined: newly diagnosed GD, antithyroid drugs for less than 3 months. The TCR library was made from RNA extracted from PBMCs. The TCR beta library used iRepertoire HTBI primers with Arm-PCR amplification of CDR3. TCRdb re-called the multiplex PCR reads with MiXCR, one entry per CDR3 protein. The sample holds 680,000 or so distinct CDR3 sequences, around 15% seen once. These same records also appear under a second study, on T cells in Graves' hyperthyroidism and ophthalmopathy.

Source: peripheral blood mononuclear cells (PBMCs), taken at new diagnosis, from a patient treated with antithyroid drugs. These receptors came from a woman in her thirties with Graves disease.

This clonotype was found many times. The CDR3 DNA follows: TGCGCCAGCAGCTCAGACAGGCTCTCGGCTTTCTTT. Amino acid sequence: CASSSDRLSAFF. The V gene is TRBV5-1, the J gene TRBJ1-1, with a possible D match to TRBD1 (6 bases). Trimming cost V 3 bases and J 11 bases, with 14 bases left between them. The CDR3 contains 12 residues. Germline CDR1 is SGHRS and CDR2 is YFSETQ. Drawing the rest from reference TRBV5-1 and TRBJ1-1, the complete variable domain is KAGVTQTPRYLIKTRGQQVTLSCSPISGHRSVSWYQQTPGQGLQFLFEYFSETQRNKGNFPGRFSGRQFSNSRSEMNVSTLELGDSALYLCASSSDRLSAFFGQGTRLTVV.

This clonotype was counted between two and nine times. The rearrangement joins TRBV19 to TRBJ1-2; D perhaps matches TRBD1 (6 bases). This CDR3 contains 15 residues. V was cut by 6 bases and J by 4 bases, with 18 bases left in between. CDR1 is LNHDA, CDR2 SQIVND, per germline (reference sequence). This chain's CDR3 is CASRYAGAAAYGYTF. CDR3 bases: TGTGCCAGTAGATACGCAGGGGCGGCGGCCTATGGCTACACCTTC.

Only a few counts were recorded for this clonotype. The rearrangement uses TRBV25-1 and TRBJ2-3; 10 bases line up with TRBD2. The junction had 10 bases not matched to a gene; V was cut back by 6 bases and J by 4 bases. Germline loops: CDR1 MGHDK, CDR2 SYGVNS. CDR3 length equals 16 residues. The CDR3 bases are TGTGCCAGCAGACACAGCGGGAGGGCCTCCGCAGATACGCAGTATTTT. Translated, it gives CASRHSGRASADTQYF. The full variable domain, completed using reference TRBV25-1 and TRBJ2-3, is EADIYQTPRYLVIGTGKKITLECSQTMGHDKMYWYQQDPGMELHLIHYSYGVNSTEKGDLSSESTVSRIRTEHFPLTLESARPSHTSQYLCASRHSGRASADTQYFGPGTRLTVL.

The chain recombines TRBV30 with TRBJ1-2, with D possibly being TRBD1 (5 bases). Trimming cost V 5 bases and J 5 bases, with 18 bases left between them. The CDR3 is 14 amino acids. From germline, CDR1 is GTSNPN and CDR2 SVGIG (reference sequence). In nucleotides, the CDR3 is TGTGCCTGGGGGCGGTCTGACAGAGTATATGGCTACACCTTC. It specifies CAWGRSDRVYGYTF. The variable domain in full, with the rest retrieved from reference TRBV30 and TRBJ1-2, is SQTIHQWPATLVQPVGSPLSLECTVEGTSNPNLYWYRQAAGRGLQLLFYSVGIGQISSEVPQNLSASRPQDRQFILSSKKLLLSDSGFYLCAWGRSDRVYGYTFGSGTRLTVV.

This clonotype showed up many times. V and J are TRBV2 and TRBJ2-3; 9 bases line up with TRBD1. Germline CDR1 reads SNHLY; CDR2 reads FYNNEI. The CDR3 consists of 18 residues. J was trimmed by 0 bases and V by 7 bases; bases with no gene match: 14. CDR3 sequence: CASNKKLQGAASTDTQYF. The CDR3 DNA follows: TGTGCCAGCAACAAAAAATTACAGGGGGCGGCTAGCACAGATACGCAGTATTTT.

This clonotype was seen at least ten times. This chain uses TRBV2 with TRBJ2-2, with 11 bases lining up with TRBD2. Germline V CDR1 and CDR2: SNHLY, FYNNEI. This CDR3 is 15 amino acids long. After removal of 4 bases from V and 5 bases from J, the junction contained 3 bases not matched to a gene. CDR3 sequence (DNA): TGTGCCAGCAGTGGTCTAGCGGGAGGTACCGGGGAGCTGTTTTTT. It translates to CASSGLAGGTGELFF.

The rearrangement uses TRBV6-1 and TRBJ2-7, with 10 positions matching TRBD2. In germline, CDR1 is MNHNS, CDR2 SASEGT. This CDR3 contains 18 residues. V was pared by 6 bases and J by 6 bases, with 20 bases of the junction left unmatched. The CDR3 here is CASSLYPPAGGPPREQYF. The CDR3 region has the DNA TGTGCCAGCAGCTTGTACCCCCCAGCGGGAGGGCCCCCGCGCGAGCAGTACTTC.

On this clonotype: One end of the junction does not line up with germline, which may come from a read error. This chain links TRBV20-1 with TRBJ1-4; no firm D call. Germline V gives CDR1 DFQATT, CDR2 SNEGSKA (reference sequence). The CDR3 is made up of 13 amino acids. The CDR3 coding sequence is TGCAGTGCTACTAACATCTGGGGAGAAAAACTGCTTTTT. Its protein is CSATNIWGEKLLF.

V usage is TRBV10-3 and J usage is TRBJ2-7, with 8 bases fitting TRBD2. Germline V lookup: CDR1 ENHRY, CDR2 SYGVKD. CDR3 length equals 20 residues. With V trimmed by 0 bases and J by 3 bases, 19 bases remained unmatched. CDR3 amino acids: CAISESPGGLSGRTFYEQYF. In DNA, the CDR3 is TGTGCCATCAGTGAGTCCCCGGGGGGGCTTTCCGGGAGAACCTTCTACGAGCAGTACTTC.

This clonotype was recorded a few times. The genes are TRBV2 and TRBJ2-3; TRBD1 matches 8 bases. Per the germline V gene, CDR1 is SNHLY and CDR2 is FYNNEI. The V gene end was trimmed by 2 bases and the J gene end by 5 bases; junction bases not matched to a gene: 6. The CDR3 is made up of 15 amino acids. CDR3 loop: CASSERPGGKDTQYF. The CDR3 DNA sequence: TGTGCCAGCAGTGAAAGGCCAGGGGGCAAAGATACGCAGTATTTT. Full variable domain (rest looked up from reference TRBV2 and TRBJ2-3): EPEVTQTPSHQVTQMGQEVILRCVPISNHLYFYWYRQILGQKVEFLVSFYNNEISEKSEIFDDQFSVERPDGSNFTLKIRSTKLEDSAMYFCASSERPGGKDTQYFGPGTRLTVL.

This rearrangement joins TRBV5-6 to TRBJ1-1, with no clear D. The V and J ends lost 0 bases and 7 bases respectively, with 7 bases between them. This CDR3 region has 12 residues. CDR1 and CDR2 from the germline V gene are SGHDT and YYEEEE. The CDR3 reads CASSLGRGEAFF. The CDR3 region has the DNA TGTGCCAGCAGCTTGGGCCGTGGTGAAGCTTTCTTT.

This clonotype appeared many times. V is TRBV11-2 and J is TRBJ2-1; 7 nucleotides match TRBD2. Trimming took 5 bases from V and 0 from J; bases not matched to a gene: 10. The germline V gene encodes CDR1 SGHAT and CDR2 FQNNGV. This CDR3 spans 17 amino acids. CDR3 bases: TGTGCCAGCAGCCCGAAATCGGGCGGGAGCTCCTACAATGAGCAGTTCTTC. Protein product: CASSPKSGGSSYNEQFF.

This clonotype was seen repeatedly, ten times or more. CDR3 in amino acids: CASSLTDRVNTGELFF. The DNA for the CDR3 is TGTGCCAGCAGCCTCACCGACAGGGTGAACACCGGGGAGCTGTTTTTT. The chain has TRBV11-2 and TRBJ2-2; 7 bases are a match to TRBD1. With V trimmed by 5 bases and J by 1 base, 7 bases remained unmatched. The CDR3 runs 16 residues. Germline V gene sequence: CDR1 SGHAT, CDR2 FQNNGV. Full variable domain (missing parts from reference TRBV11-2 and TRBJ2-2): EAGVAQSPRYKIIEKRQSVAFWCNPISGHATLYWYQQILGQGPKLLIQFQNNGVVDDSQLPKDRFSAERLKGVDSTLKIQPAKLEDSAVYLCASSLTDRVNTGELFFGEGSRLTVL.

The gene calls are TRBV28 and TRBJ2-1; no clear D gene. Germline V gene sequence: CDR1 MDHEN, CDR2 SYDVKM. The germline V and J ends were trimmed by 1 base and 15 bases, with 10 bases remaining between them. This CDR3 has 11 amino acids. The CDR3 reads CASSLSGRWFF. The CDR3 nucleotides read TGTGCCAGCAGTTTATCCGGCAGGTGGTTCTTC.

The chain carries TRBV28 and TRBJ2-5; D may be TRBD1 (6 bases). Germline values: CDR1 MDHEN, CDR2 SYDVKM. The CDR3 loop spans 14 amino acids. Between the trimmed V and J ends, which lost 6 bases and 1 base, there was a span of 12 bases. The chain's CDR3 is CASRKRDIQETQYF. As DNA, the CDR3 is TGTGCCAGCAGGAAACGGGACATCCAAGAGACCCAGTACTTC.

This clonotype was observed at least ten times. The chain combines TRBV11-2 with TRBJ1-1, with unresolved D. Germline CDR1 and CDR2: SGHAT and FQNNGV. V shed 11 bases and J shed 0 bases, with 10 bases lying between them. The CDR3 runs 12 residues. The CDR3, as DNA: TGTGCCGTCGGGCACCTGAACACTGAAGCTTTCTTT. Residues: CAVGHLNTEAFF. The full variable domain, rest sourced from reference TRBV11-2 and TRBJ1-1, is EAGVAQSPRYKIIEKRQSVAFWCNPISGHATLYWYQQILGQGPKLLIQFQNNGVVDDSQLPKDRFSAERLKGVDSTLKIQPAKLEDSAVYLCAVGHLNTEAFFGQGTRLTVV.

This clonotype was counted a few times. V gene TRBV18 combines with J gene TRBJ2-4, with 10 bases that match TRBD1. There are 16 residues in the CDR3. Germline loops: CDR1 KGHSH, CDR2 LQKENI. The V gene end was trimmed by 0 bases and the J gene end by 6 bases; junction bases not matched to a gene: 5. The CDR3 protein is CASSPPGQGSRNIQYF. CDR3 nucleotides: TGTGCCAGCTCACCACCGGGACAGGGGTCGAGAAACATTCAGTACTTC.

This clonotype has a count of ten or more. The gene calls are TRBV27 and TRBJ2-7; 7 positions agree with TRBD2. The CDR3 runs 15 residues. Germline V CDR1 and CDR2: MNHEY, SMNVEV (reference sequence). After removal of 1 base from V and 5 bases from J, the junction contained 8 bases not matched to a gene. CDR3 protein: CASSLWAGDIHEQYF. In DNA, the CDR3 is TGTGCCAGCAGTTTATGGGCGGGAGATATCCACGAGCAGTACTTC.

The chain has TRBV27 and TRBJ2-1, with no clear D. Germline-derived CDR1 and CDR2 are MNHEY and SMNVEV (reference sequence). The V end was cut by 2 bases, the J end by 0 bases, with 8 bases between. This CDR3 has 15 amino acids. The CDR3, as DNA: TGTGCCAGCAGTTTACGGTTTGTCTCCTACAATGAGCAGTTCTTC. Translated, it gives CASSLRFVSYNEQFF.

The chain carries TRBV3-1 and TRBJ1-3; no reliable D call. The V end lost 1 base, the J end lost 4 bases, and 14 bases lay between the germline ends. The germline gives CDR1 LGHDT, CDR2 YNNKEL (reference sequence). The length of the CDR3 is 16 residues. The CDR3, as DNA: TGTGCCAGCAGCCAAGGGACTGCCGTTACCGGAAACACCATATATTTT. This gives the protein CASSQGTAVTGNTIYF.

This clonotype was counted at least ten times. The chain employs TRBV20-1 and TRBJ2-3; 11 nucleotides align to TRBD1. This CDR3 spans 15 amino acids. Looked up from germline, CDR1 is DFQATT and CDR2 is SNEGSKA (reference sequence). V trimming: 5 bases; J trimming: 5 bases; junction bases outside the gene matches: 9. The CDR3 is CSAPGTGGSRDTQYF. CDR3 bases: TGCAGTGCTCCCGGGACAGGGGGTTCAAGAGATACGCAGTATTTT.

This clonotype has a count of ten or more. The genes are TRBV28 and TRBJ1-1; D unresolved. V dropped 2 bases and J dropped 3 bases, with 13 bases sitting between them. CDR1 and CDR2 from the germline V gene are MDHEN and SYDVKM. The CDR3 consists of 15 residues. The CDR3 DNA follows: TGTGCCAGCAGTTTAGGCGGCCGATGGGACACTGAAGCTTTCTTT. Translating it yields CASSLGGRWDTEAFF.

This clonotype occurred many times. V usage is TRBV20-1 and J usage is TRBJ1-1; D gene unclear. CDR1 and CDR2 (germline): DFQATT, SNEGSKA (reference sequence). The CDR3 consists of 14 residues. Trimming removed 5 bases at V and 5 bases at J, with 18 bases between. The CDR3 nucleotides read TGCAGTGCTGCTGCAAGTAGCCTAGGAACTGAAGCTTTCTTT. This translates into CSAAASSLGTEAFF.

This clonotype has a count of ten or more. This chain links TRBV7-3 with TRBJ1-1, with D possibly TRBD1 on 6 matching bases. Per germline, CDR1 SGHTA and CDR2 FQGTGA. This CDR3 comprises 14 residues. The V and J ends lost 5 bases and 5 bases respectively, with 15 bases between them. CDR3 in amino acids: CASSIGIGGTEAFF. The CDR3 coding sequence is TGTGCCAGCAGCATAGGAATAGGGGGGACTGAAGCTTTCTTT.

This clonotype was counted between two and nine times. For the CDR3, the DNA is TGTGCCAGCGGTCTAGCGGGATTCACAGATACGCAGTATTTT. This codes for CASGLAGFTDTQYF. The genes are TRBV6-1 and TRBJ2-3; 9 positions match TRBD2. Germline assignment: CDR1 MNHNS and CDR2 SASEGT. The CDR3 contains 14 residues. Trimming cost V 8 bases and J 2 bases; bases outside gene matches: 5.

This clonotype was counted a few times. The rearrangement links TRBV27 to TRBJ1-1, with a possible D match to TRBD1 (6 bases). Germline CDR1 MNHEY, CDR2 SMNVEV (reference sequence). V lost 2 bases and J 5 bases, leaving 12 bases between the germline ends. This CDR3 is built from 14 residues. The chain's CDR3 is CASSLRGGWTEAFF. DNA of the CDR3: TGTGCCAGCAGTTTAAGGGGGGGCTGGACTGAAGCTTTCTTT.